The sequence of this T cell receptor (beta chain) was determined in a study of cytomegalovirus exposure and HLA in healthy donors (dated by TCRdb to between 2016 and 2019). Notes on the research overall: According to a later analysis, one platform produced both the roughly 130 validation repertoires and the 670 or so repertoires of the first cohort. To predict cytomegalovirus infection status, the study brought together high-throughput TCR immunosequencing, statistical association of individual TCRs with disease status, and machine learning. Besides the first cohort of under 700 subjects, a separate validation cohort made up of around 120 different subjects was used. The study aimed to test whether signatures of past pathogen exposure could be identified by cataloging public T cell receptors.

Library generation was performed with the immunoSEQ multiplex PCR assay. The paper's processing steps were these. To diagnose cytomegalovirus status from the catalog of TCR beta chain sequences, a statistical classification framework was built. TCRdb re-hosts the immuneACCESS table, in-frame sequences only. Its copies lack some clones; in the studies checked, an unresolved V gene accounts for under half of them, and the cause for the rest is not known. V and J calls plus clone size are reproduced from that table; the DNA served to infer D and trimming. A total of hundreds of thousands of clones appear in this sample, roughly 88% of them only once. The ten largest clonotypes hold 0.83% of the sample. Overall results and qualifications from the work: The study listed 150 to 200 TCR beta chains as associated with cytomegalovirus. In vitro tests confirmed that a few of the cytomegalovirus-associated TCR beta chains recognize cytomegalovirus antigens. The authors suggested that the approach could potentially be generalized to other disease states and immunological phenotypes. The validation cohort had no HLA typing available for a later analysis, so co-occurrence within that cohort was assessed over all 130 or so repertoires. Cytomegalovirus status was reported to be diagnosed by the classifier with high specificity and sensitivity in both the original and validation cohorts. Most TCR sequences were observed very rarely across donors, whereas some public TCRs were present in many individuals. In a later analysis, TCRs clustered in the first cohort were found to also tend to co-occur in the 130 or so validation repertoires, with 90% to 95% of cluster scores above 0.

The CDR3 runs 16 amino acids, cysteine and phenylalanine included. Solely the CDR3 DNA is kept, with 48 bases framed from the first base. Here V drops 4 bases and J drops 0 bases, and the junction holds 5 bases not matched to any gene. From the germline V gene, CDR1 is SGHTA and CDR2 is FQGTGA. The donors belonged to the validation cohort of around 130 subjects, which was separate from the 666-subject first cohort. A note on this clone: No antigen is known for it. Base qualities are missing; no much larger clone stands one base away.

The sequence was obtained from a woman younger than 35 in good health and CMV-seronegative. The chain employs TRBV7-3 and TRBJ2-2, with 7 central nucleotides matching TRBD1. The sequenced sample consisted of PBMCs. At the DNA level, the sequence is TGTGCCAGCAGCTCACAGGGGCTCACGAACACCGGGGAGCTGTTTTTT. This sequence encodes CASSSQGLTNTGELFF.